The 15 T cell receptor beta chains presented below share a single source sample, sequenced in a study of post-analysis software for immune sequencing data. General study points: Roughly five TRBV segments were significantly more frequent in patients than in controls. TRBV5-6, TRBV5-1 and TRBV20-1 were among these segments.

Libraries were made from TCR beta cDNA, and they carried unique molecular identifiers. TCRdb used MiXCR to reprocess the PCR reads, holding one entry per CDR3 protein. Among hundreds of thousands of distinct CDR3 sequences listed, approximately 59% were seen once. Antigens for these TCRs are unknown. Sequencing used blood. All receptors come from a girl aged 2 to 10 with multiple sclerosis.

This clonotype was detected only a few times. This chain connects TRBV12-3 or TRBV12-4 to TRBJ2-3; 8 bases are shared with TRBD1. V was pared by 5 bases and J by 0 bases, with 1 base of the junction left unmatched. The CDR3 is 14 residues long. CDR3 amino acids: CASSGQGSTDTQYF. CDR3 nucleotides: TGTGCCAGCAGTGGACAGGGTAGCACAGATACGCAGTATTTT.

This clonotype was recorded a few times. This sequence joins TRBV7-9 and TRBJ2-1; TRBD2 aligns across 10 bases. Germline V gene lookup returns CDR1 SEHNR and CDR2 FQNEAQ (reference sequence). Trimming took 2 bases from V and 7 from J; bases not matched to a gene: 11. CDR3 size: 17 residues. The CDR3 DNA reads TGTGCCAGCAGCTTACTCCCGGGTAGCGGGAGGTTAAATGAGCAGTTCTTC. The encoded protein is CASSLLPGSGRLNEQFF.

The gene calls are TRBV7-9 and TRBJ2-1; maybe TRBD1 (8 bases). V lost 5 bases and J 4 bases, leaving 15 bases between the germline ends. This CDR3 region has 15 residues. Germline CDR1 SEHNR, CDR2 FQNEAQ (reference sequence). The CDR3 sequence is CASSRQGTTYNEQFF. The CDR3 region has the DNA TGTGCCAGCAGCCGACAGGGGACTACTTACAATGAGCAGTTCTTC.

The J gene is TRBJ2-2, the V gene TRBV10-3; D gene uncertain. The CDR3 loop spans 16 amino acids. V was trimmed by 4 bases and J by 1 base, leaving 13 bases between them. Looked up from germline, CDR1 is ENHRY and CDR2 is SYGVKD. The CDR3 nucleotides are TGTGCCATCAGTGGGCTGACGGATGTGAACACCGGGGAGCTGTTTTTT. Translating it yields CAISGLTDVNTGELFF.

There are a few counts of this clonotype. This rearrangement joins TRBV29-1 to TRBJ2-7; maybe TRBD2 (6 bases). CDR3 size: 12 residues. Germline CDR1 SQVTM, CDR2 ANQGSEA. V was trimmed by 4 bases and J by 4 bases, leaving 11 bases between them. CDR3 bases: TGCAGCGTTGTAGGAGGGCCTTACGAGCAGTACTTC. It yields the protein CSVVGGPYEQYF.

CDR3 region: CAISDGAGGRTDTQYF. CDR3 DNA sequence: TGTGCCATCAGTGATGGGGCAGGGGGCCGCACAGATACGCAGTATTTT. The V call is TRBV10-3, the J call TRBJ2-3, with TRBD1 identical over 8 bases. Germline values: CDR1 ENHRY, CDR2 SYGVKD. V lost 3 bases, J lost 1 base, and 6 bases stayed unmatched. The CDR3 totals 16 residues.

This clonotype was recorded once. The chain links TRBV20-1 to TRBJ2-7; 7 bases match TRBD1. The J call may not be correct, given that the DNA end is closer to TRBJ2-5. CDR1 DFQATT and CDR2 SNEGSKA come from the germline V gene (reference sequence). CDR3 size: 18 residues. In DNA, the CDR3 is TGCAGTGCTAGGGACCCGGACAGGCCAAGGCCCGTTGAAGAGACCCAGTACTTC. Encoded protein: CSARDPDRPRPVEETQYF.

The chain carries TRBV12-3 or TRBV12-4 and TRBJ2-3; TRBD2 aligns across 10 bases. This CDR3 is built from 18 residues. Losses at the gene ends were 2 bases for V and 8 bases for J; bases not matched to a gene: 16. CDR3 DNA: TGTGCCAGCAGTTTACGGGGGGCCCATCTAGCGGGGGATTCTACGCAGTATTTT. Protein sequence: CASSLRGAHLAGDSTQYF.

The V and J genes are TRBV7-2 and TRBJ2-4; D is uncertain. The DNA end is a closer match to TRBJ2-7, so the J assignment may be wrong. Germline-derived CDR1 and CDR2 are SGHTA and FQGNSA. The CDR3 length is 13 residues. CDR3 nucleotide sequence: TGTGCCAGCAGCCCCACATGGCCCTACGAGCAGTACTTC. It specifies CASSPTWPYEQYF.

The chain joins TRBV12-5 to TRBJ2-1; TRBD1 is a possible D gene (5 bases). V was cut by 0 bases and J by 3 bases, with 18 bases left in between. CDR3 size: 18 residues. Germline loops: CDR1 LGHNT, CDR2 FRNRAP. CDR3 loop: CASGLVRGDSLFYNEQFF. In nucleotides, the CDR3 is TGTGCTAGTGGTTTGGTACGTGGTGACAGTTTATTCTACAATGAGCAGTTCTTC.

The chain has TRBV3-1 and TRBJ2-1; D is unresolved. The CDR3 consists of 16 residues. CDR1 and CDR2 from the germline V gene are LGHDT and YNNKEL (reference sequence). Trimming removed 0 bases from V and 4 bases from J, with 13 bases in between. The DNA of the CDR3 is TGTGCCAGCAGCCAAGAGGCCCCTACCTTTTACAATGAGCAGTTCTTC. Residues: CASSQEAPTFYNEQFF.

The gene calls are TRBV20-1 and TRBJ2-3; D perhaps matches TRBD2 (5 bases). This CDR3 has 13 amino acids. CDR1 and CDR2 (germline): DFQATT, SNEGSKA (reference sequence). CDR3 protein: CSKREASTDTQYF. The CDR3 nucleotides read TGCAGCAAGAGGGAAGCTAGCACAGATACGCAGTATTTT.

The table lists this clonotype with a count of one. DNA for the CDR3: TGTGCCAGCAGCTTATCGGCCCCAGCGACAGATACGCAGTATTTT. Encoded protein: CASSLSAPATDTQYF. The chain is built from TRBV7-2 and TRBJ2-3; D uncertain. Germline V gene sequence: CDR1 SGHTA, CDR2 FQGNSA. Trimming cost V 2 bases and J 3 bases, with 12 bases left between them. This CDR3 has 15 amino acids.

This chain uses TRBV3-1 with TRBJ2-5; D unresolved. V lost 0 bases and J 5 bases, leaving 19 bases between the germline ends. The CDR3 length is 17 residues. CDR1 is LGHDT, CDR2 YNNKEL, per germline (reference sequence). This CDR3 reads CASSQDRIDWALETQYF. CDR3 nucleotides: TGTGCCAGCAGCCAAGATCGGATAGATTGGGCCCTGGAGACCCAGTACTTC.

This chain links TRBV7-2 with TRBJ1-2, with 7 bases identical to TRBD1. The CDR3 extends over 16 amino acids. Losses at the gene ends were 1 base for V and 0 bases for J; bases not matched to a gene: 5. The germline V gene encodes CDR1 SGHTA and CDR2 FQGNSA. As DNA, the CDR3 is TGTGCCAGCAGCTTAGACGGGACAGTCCCTAACTATGGCTACACCTTC. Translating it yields CASSLDGTVPNYGYTF.